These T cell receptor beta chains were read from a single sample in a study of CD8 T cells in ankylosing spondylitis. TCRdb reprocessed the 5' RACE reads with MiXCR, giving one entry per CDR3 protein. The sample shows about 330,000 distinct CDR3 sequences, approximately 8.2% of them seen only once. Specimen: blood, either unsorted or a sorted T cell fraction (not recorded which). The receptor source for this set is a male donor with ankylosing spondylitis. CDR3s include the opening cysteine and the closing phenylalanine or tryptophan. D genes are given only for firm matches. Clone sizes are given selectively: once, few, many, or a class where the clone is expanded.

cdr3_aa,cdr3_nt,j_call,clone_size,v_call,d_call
CASSTPGLAGAYNEQFF,TGTGCCAGCAGTACTCCGGGACTAGCGGGAGCCTACAATGAGCAGTTCTTC,TRBJ2-1,few,TRBV28,TRBD2
CSARDGVADTQYF,TGCAGTGCTAGAGACGGGGTCGCAGATACGCAGTATTTT,TRBJ2-3,many,TRBV20-1,NA
CATSPRLGTGNYGYTF,TGTGCCACCAGCCCCCGGCTTGGGACAGGGAACTATGGCTACACCTTC,TRBJ1-2,many,TRBV15,TRBD1
CSAKSWTAYNEQFF,TGCAGTGCTAAATCCTGGACAGCGTACAATGAGCAGTTCTTC,TRBJ2-1,NA,TRBV20-1,NA
CASSQTGTGVSSGETQYF,TGTGCCAGCAGCCAAACCGGGACAGGGGTATCCAGTGGAGAGACCCAGTACTTC,TRBJ2-5,many,TRBV27,TRBD1
CASSQVRRSLNEQFF,TGCGCCAGCAGCCAAGTGAGGAGGTCCCTCAATGAGCAGTTCTTC,TRBJ2-1,many,TRBV4-3,NA
CASSTTGAGSPLHF,TGTGCCAGCAGCACCACAGGTGCCGGTTCACCCCTCCACTTT,TRBJ1-6,few,TRBV9,NA
CASSISAGTQKTNGYTF,TGTGCCAGTAGTATATCCGCCGGGACACAGAAAACAAATGGCTACACCTTC,TRBJ1-2,NA,TRBV19,NA
CSAANQGIYEQYF,TGCAGTGCTGCAAACCAGGGGATCTACGAGCAGTACTTC,TRBJ2-7,many,TRBV20-1,NA
CASSLEQVIVTQYF,TGTGCCAGCAGCTTAGAACAGGTTATCGTTACCCAGTACTTC,TRBJ2-5,NA,TRBV11-2,NA
CASKGPTLGEAFF,TGTGCCAGCAAGGGACCCACCTTGGGTGAAGCTTTCTTT,TRBJ1-1,many,TRBV2,NA
CASRSLAGLSYEQYF,TGTGCCAGCAGAAGTCTAGCGGGTCTTTCCTACGAGCAGTACTTC,TRBJ2-7,NA,TRBV2,TRBD2
CASSLGTSGSNEQYF,TGTGCCAGCAGTTTAGGCACTAGCGGGAGCAACGAGCAGTACTTC,TRBJ2-7,many,TRBV12-3/TRBV12-4,TRBD2
CASSQDSAQFYEQYF,TGCGCCAGCAGCCAAGATTCGGCACAATTCTACGAGCAGTACTTC,TRBJ2-7,NA,TRBV4-1,NA
CASSYSTGAPRETQYF,TGTGCCAGCAGTTACTCGACGGGGGCGCCCCGGGAGACCCAGTACTTC,TRBJ2-5,few,TRBV6-5,NA
CASSLNWGRQPDTQYF,TGTGCCAGCAGTTTAAACTGGGGGCGTCAGCCAGATACGCAGTATTTT,TRBJ2-3,NA,TRBV28,NA
CASSPFEAGGYNEQFF,TGCGCCAGCAGCCCCTTTGAGGCAGGGGGCTACAATGAGCAGTTCTTC,TRBJ2-1,many,TRBV5-1,TRBD1
CASSLQGYSGELFF,TGTGCCAGCAGCTTACAAGGTTACTCCGGGGAGCTGTTTTTT,TRBJ2-2,NA,TRBV11-3,NA
CASSLISDTEAFF,TGTGCCAGCAGCTTAATTTCCGACACTGAAGCTTTCTTT,TRBJ1-1,few,TRBV7-9,NA
CASSLGGPRTDTQYF,TGTGCCAGCAGTTTAGGGGGACCCCGCACAGATACGCAGTATTTT,TRBJ2-3,NA,TRBV12-3/TRBV12-4,NA
CASSSRTSGNEQYF,TGTGCCAGCAGTTCTAGGACTAGCGGGAACGAGCAGTACTTC,TRBJ2-7,many,TRBV28,TRBD2
CASRQIAGGPRNEQFF,TGTGCCAGCAGGCAGATAGCGGGAGGGCCTAGAAATGAGCAGTTCTTC,TRBJ2-1,few,TRBV7-3,TRBD2
CASSLIGQVATNEKLFF,TGTGCCAGCAGTTTAATCGGACAAGTGGCAACTAATGAAAAACTGTTTTTT,TRBJ1-4,few,TRBV12-3/TRBV12-4,NA
CSVEPTAGGELFF,TGCAGCGTTGAGCCAACGGCGGGCGGGGAGCTGTTTTTT,TRBJ2-2,many,TRBV29-1,NA
CASSSKVGSYNEQFF,TGTGCCAGCAGTTCCAAGGTCGGCTCCTACAATGAGCAGTTCTTC,TRBJ2-1,few,TRBV6-5,NA
CASSHGVVGNEQFF,TGTGCCAGCAGCCACGGGGTCGTCGGCAATGAGCAGTTCTTC,TRBJ2-1,NA,TRBV11-1,NA
CASSLSIFTGYNEQFF,TGTGCCAGCAGTTTATCGATATTCACAGGATACAATGAGCAGTTCTTC,TRBJ2-1,NA,TRBV27,NA
CASSRTIQETQYF,TGTGCCAGTAGCCGGACTATCCAAGAGACCCAGTACTTC,TRBJ2-5,few,TRBV19,NA
CASSLVLGPEDEQFF,TGTGCCAGCAGCTTGGTCCTCGGACCCGAGGATGAGCAGTTCTTC,TRBJ2-1,few,TRBV5-6,NA
CSVGGSYYEQYF,TGCAGCGTTGGTGGCAGTTACTACGAGCAGTACTTC,TRBJ2-7,many,TRBV29-1,NA
CSARDQGTGGYQPQHF,TGCAGTGCTAGAGATCAGGGGACAGGGGGGTATCAGCCCCAGCATTTT,TRBJ1-5,few,TRBV20-1,TRBD1
CSAMAVNEQFF,TGCAGTGCTATGGCGGTCAATGAGCAGTTCTTC,TRBJ2-1,NA,TRBV20-1,NA
CASSQGTIQYNEQFF,TGTGCCAGCAGCCAAGGGACTATACAGTACAATGAGCAGTTCTTC,TRBJ2-1,NA,TRBV4-2,NA
CSVVTLPYEQYF,TGCAGCGTGGTGACTTTGCCCTACGAGCAGTACTTC,TRBJ2-7,few,TRBV29-1,NA
CASSTGTGGPGNTIYF,TGTGCCAGCAGTACCGGGACAGGGGGCCCTGGAAACACCATATATTTT,TRBJ1-3,few,TRBV7-9,TRBD1
CSAPLVDTQYF,TGCAGTGCTCCACTAGTGGATACGCAGTATTTT,TRBJ2-3,NA,TRBV20-1,NA
CASRGGNSGNYEQYF,TGCGCCAGCAGAGGGGGAAATTCGGGGAACTACGAGCAGTACTTC,TRBJ2-7,many,TRBV5-1,NA
CASSLIQLYNEQFF,TGTGCCAGCAGCTTAATACAGCTCTACAATGAGCAGTTCTTC,TRBJ2-1,many,TRBV5-4,NA
CASSIGVGGRNQPQHF,TGTGCCAGTAGTATCGGGGTAGGTGGTCGCAATCAGCCCCAGCATTTT,TRBJ1-5,NA,TRBV19,NA
CASSPQGTEAFF,TGTGCCAGCAGTCCCCAGGGGACTGAAGCTTTCTTT,TRBJ1-1,NA,TRBV27,NA
CASSVDRFDNEQFF,TGCGCCAGCAGCGTCGACAGGTTCGACAATGAGCAGTTCTTC,TRBJ2-1,few,TRBV5-1,NA
CASRETGTDTQYF,TGTGCCAGCAGAGAAACAGGAACAGATACGCAGTATTTT,TRBJ2-3,many,TRBV28,NA
CASSLEGLGGKQYF,TGCGCCAGCAGCTTGGAAGGGTTGGGTGGAAAGCAGTACTTC,TRBJ2-7,few,TRBV5-1,NA
CSVYPGGTGELFF,TGCAGCGTTTACCCCGGGGGTACCGGGGAGCTGTTTTTT,TRBJ2-2,NA,TRBV29-1,NA
CSAGGPGAGTDTQYF,TGCAGCGCTGGTGGACCGGGCGCAGGCACAGATACGCAGTATTTT,TRBJ2-3,many,TRBV29-1,NA
CASRPAGMNTEAFF,TGTGCCAGCCGACCGGCGGGCATGAACACTGAAGCTTTCTTT,TRBJ1-1,many,TRBV7-3,NA
CASSYSGVEQYF,TGTGCCAGCAGTTACTCAGGGGTCGAGCAGTACTTC,TRBJ2-7,few,TRBV6-5,NA